This entry lists 13 T cell receptor beta chains sequenced from one sample in a study of blood T cell repertoires in COVID-19. Assay used: immunoSEQ multiplex PCR; TCRdb lists only in-frame clones, some missing. The repertoire holds more than 350,000 clones, with 80% to 90% as singletons. Material: PBMCs or T cells enriched from blood (not recorded which). The receptors were gathered from a man younger than 30 who had recovered from COVID-19.

V and J are TRBV6-5 and TRBJ2-7; TRBD2 matches at 11 bases. Looked up from germline, CDR1 is MNHEY and CDR2 is SVGAGI. J was trimmed by 3 bases and V by 6 bases; bases with no gene match: 7. The CDR3 has 15 amino acids. The chain's CDR3 is CASRPTSGTLYEQYF. CDR3 in DNA: TGTGCCAGCAGGCCGACTAGCGGGACTCTCTACGAGCAGTACTTC.

V gene TRBV5-1 combines with J gene TRBJ2-2; possibly TRBD1 for D (6 bases). The CDR3 is 15 amino acids. Germline assignment: CDR1 SGHRS and CDR2 YFSETQ. Trimming took 2 bases from V and 1 from J, leaving 9 bases between them. The DNA of the CDR3 is TGCGCCAGCAGCTTTGGGGGCGGGAACACCGGGGAGCTGTTTTTT. Translation: CASSFGGGNTGELFF.

The chain combines TRBV29-1 with TRBJ2-3, with D possibly TRBD1 on 6 matching bases. Trimming removed 7 bases at V and 3 bases at J, with 17 bases between. There are 14 residues in the CDR3. CDR1 and CDR2 (germline): SQVTM, ANQGSEA. This chain's CDR3 is CSADTGRSTDTQYF. In DNA, the CDR3 is TGCAGCGCCGATACAGGGCGTTCGACAGATACGCAGTATTTT.

The CDR3 loop reads CSVDGVRGKGANTEAFF. The CDR3 nucleotides read TGCAGCGTTGATGGCGTAAGGGGTAAGGGGGCGAACACTGAAGCTTTCTTT. The V and J genes are TRBV29-1 and TRBJ1-1, with TRBD1 matching 7 bases. J lost 1 base, V lost 3 bases, and 14 bases had no gene match. This CDR3 comprises 17 residues. CDR1 is SQVTM, CDR2 ANQGSEA, per germline.

The chain recombines TRBV5-1 with TRBJ2-7, with TRBD2 identical over 14 bases. V dropped 4 bases and J dropped 2; count of bases not matched to a gene: 2. This CDR3 is built from 15 residues. Germline CDR1 SGHRS, CDR2 YFSETQ. CDR3 sequence (DNA): TGCGCCAGCAGCGAGGGACTAGCGGGGGCCTACGAGCAGTACTTC. Its translation is CASSEGLAGAYEQYF.

The chain is built from TRBV20-1 and TRBJ1-1, with D possibly TRBD1 on 5 matching bases. Trimming pared 7 bases from V and 11 bases from J, leaving 8 bases between. The V gene's germline CDR1 is DFQATT and CDR2 SNEGSKA (reference sequence). This CDR3 spans 8 amino acids. The CDR3 here is CSVPGAFF. CDR3 bases: TGCAGTGTCCCAGGGGCTTTCTTT.

The J gene is TRBJ2-7, the V gene TRBV19; weak D call: TRBD1 (6 bases). Germline CDR1 is LNHDA and CDR2 is SQIVND (reference sequence). This CDR3 is 15 amino acids long. Between the trimmed V and J ends, which lost 6 bases and 0 bases, there was a span of 15 bases. The CDR3 region has the DNA TGTGCCAGTAGCGACAGGTGGGGGAGCTCCTACGAGCAGTACTTC. Protein sequence: CASSDRWGSSYEQYF.

The chain has TRBV27 and TRBJ1-5; D is undetermined. This CDR3 comprises 14 residues. V was trimmed by 5 bases and J by 7 bases, leaving 15 bases between them. Germline values: CDR1 MNHEY, CDR2 SMNVEV (reference sequence). CDR3 sequence reads: CASSVMGPRQPQHF. The CDR3 nucleotides are TGTGCCAGCAGTGTAATGGGTCCGCGGCAGCCCCAGCATTTT.

On this clone itself: Since a much larger clone is just one base distant, this may be a read error. V is TRBV5-4 and J is TRBJ1-6; TRBD1 might be the D (6 bases). The V end was cut by 0 bases, the J end by 7 bases, with 8 bases between. The CDR3 contains 14 residues. Per the germline V gene, CDR1 is SGHNT and CDR2 is YYREEE (reference sequence). The CDR3 spells CASSLEQGNSPLHF. The CDR3 bases are TGTGCCAGCAGCTTGGAACAGGGAAATTCACCCCTCCACTTT.

This chain links TRBV27 with TRBJ1-2; D may be TRBD1 (5 bases). The V end was cut by 5 bases, the J end by 2 bases, with 9 bases between. The CDR3 sequence is 13 residues long. Germline assignment: CDR1 MNHEY and CDR2 SMNVEV (reference sequence). This CDR3 reads CASSNDRNYGYTF. CDR3 DNA sequence: TGTGCCAGCAGTAACGACAGAAACTATGGCTACACCTTC.

The V call is TRBV5-1, the J call TRBJ2-1, with 12 bases matching TRBD2. The CDR3 extends over 16 amino acids. J lost 8 bases, V lost 4 bases, and 10 bases had no gene match. The germline CDR1 and CDR2 sequences are SGHRS and YFSETQ. The CDR3 region is CASSPPGLAGDDEQFF. CDR3 coding DNA: TGCGCCAGCAGCCCTCCGGGACTAGCGGGTGACGATGAGCAGTTCTTC. Filled out from reference TRBV5-1 and TRBJ2-1, the complete variable domain reads KAGVTQTPRYLIKTRGQQVTLSCSPISGHRSVSWYQQTPGQGLQFLFEYFSETQRNKGNFPGRFSGRQFSNSRSEMNVSTLELGDSALYLCASSPPGLAGDDEQFFGPGTRLTVL.

The chain couples TRBV19 to TRBJ1-5; 11 nucleotides agree with TRBD1. This CDR3 spans 15 amino acids. J was trimmed by 5 bases and V by 4 bases; bases with no gene match: 4. Germline V gene sequence: CDR1 LNHDA, CDR2 SQIVND (reference sequence). The CDR3 protein is CASSRDRGIDQPQHF. The DNA for the CDR3 is TGTGCCAGTAGTAGGGACAGGGGGATCGATCAGCCCCAGCATTTT.

This chain uses TRBV7-8 with TRBJ2-2; D not resolved. CDR1 and CDR2 (germline): SGHVS, FQNEAQ. The CDR3 extends over 15 amino acids. The germline V and J ends were trimmed by 2 bases and 5 bases, with 12 bases remaining between them. The CDR3 bases are TGTGCCAGCAGCTTACGGGTATTCGGGACCGGGGAGCTGTTTTTT. As protein: CASSLRVFGTGELFF.